The sequence of this T cell receptor beta chain was determined in a study of blood T cell repertoires in COVID-19. Study-level information: Samples of COVID-19 (acute and convalescent) were obtained from the United States, Italy and Spain. T cells, B-cell-depleted T cells, or PBMCs supplied cDNA or gDNA.

Profiled with immunoSEQ multiplex PCR; TCRdb holds only in-frame clones, not every one. The sample has around 320,000 clones; 70% to 90% are singletons. Germline V lookup: CDR1 LGHDT, CDR2 YNNKEL (reference sequence). V shed 1 base, J shed 6 bases, and the junction held 7 bases outside the gene matches. The CDR3 has 16 amino acids. Sequenced: peripheral blood. The rearrangement uses TRBV3-1 (or the pseudogene TRBV3-2) and TRBJ2-7; 12 nucleotides align to TRBD1. The sequence came from a woman aged 25 to 45 who had recovered from COVID-19. CDR3 protein: CASSQGHPGQGAEQYF. As DNA, the CDR3 is TGTGCCAGCAGCCAAGGTCATCCGGGACAGGGGGCCGAGCAGTACTTC.